The entry below describes one T cell receptor beta chain. V shed 1 base, J shed 5 bases, and the junction held 15 bases outside the gene matches. The CDR3 totals 19 residues. In germline, CDR1 is SGHTS, CDR2 YDEGEE. Time point indicated: newly diagnosed GD, antithyroid drugs for less than 3 months. PBMC-extracted RNA yielded the TCR library. The source of the sample is a study of regulatory T cells in long-lasting Graves disease. Building of the TCR beta libraries involved iRepertoire HTBI primers and Arm-PCR of CDR3 regions. Via MiXCR, TCRdb re-called the multiplex PCR reads, giving one row per CDR3 protein. The sample lists hundreds of thousands of distinct CDR3 sequences, approximately 12% seen once, with 8.5% to 10% in the top ten. These same data were also listed under a study on T cells in Graves' hyperthyroidism and ophthalmopathy. From that second work: TCR CDR3 regions were first amplified by RT-PCR with HTBI primers. Blood also contained most expanded thyroid clonotypes above 0.001.

Sequences were derived from peripheral blood mononuclear cells (PBMCs), sampled at new diagnosis, from a patient treated with antithyroid drugs. This sequence originates from a man aged 25-40 years with Graves disease. J is TRBJ1-5 and V is TRBV5-8; the match to TRBD1 covers 10 bases. CDR3 nucleotides: TGTGCCAGCAGCTTGCAGGAGGGGACAGGGGTGTCTGATTATCAGCCCCAGCATTTT. This codes for CASSLQEGTGVSDYQPQHF.